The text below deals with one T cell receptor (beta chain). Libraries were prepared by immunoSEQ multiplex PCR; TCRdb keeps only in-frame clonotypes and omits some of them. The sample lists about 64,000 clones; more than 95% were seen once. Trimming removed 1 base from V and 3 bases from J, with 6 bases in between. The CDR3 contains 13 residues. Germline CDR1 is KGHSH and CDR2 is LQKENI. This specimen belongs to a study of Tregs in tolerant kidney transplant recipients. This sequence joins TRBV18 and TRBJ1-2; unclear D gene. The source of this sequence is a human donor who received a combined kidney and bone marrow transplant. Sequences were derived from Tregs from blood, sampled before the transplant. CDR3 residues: CASSPRQDYGYTF. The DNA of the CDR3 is TGTGCCAGCTCACCACGGCAGGACTATGGCTACACCTTC.